A selection of T cell receptor beta chains follows, all from one sample in a study of cytomegalovirus exposure and HLA in healthy donors. The protocol was immunoSEQ multiplex PCR, while the TCRdb copy is restricted to in-frame clones and leaves out a portion. The profile shows some 240,000 clones, approximately 86% of them singletons. The sequencing sample was made of PBMCs. The receptors stem from a woman aged 30 to 39 in good health and CMV-seropositive. Both conserved end residues are part of each CDR3. A D gene is named only where the DNA matches it firmly. The size of a clone is reported for some rows only, either as once, few or many, or as a class for expanded clones.

j_gene: TRBJ2-5; v_gene: TRBV7-7; d_gene: -; abundance: -; CDR3aa: CASSFLRPAPLQDSQETQYF; CDR3nt: TGTGCCAGCAGCTTTTTGAGACCCGCCCCCCTCCAGGACAGTCAAGAGACCCAGTACTTC
j_gene: TRBJ2-5; v_gene: TRBV30; d_gene: -; abundance: -; CDR3aa: CAWSIGFAGPGLNF; CDR3nt: TGTGCCTGGAGTATTGGGTTTGCAGGGCCCGGTCTTAACTTC
j_gene: TRBJ2-5; v_gene: TRBV13; d_gene: TRBD1; abundance: -; CDR3aa: CASSSLTQGGDAGYRETQYF; CDR3nt: TGTGCCAGCAGCTCCCTTACCCAAGGGGGCGACGCGGGTTACCGAGAGACCCAGTACTTC
j_gene: TRBJ2-7; v_gene: TRBV7-2; d_gene: -; abundance: -; CDR3aa: CASSLAGTGSYEQYF; CDR3nt: TGTGCCAGCAGCTTAGCGGGGACTGGCTCCTACGAGCAGTACTTC
j_gene: TRBJ1-1; v_gene: TRBV6-1; d_gene: TRBD1; abundance: -; CDR3aa: CASSEGTGMNTEAFF; CDR3nt: TGTGCCAGCAGTGAGGGGACAGGGATGAACACTGAAGCTTTCTTT
j_gene: TRBJ2-7; v_gene: TRBV11-3; d_gene: TRBD2; abundance: -; CDR3aa: CASSPHLADPDEQYF; CDR3nt: TGTGCCAGCAGCCCACATCTAGCGGACCCCGACGAGCAGTACTTC
j_gene: TRBJ2-1; v_gene: TRBV27; d_gene: TRBD2; abundance: -; CDR3aa: CASGLAAPYNEQFF; CDR3nt: TGTGCCAGCGGACTAGCGGCCCCCTACAATGAGCAGTTCTTC
j_gene: TRBJ2-7; v_gene: TRBV2; d_gene: -; abundance: -; CDR3aa: CASSPLTGRHEQYF; CDR3nt: TGTGCCAGCAGTCCCCTCACAGGGCGTCACGAGCAGTACTTC
j_gene: TRBJ2-7; v_gene: TRBV27; d_gene: TRBD2; abundance: -; CDR3aa: CASSIASGYEQYF; CDR3nt: TGTGCCAGCAGTATAGCTAGCGGTTACGAGCAGTACTTC
j_gene: TRBJ1-5; v_gene: TRBV27; d_gene: TRBD1; abundance: few; CDR3aa: CASSGTESWPQHF; CDR3nt: TGTGCCAGCAGTGGGACAGAGAGTTGGCCCCAGCATTTT
j_gene: TRBJ2-3; v_gene: TRBV9; d_gene: -; abundance: -; CDR3aa: CASSTTGSPDTQYF; CDR3nt: TGTGCCAGCAGCACGACAGGTAGCCCAGATACGCAGTATTTT
j_gene: TRBJ2-4; v_gene: TRBV30; d_gene: TRBD1; abundance: -; CDR3aa: CAWGRQGARKNIQYF; CDR3nt: TGTGCCTGGGGCAGGCAGGGGGCCAGAAAAAACATTCAGTACTTC
j_gene: TRBJ1-4; v_gene: TRBV9; d_gene: TRBD1; abundance: -; CDR3aa: CASTPKGAPNEKLFF; CDR3nt: TGTGCCAGCACCCCCAAGGGGGCACCTAATGAAAAACTGTTTTTT
j_gene: TRBJ1-3; v_gene: TRBV27; d_gene: -; abundance: -; CDR3aa: CASSLGGQFSSGNTIYF; CDR3nt: TGTGCCAGCAGTTTAGGTGGACAGTTCAGCTCTGGAAACACCATATATTTT
j_gene: TRBJ2-7; v_gene: TRBV28; d_gene: -; abundance: few; CDR3aa: CASSSLGGPTYEQYF; CDR3nt: TGTGCCAGCAGTTCCCTGGGGGGGCCCACCTACGAGCAGTACTTC
j_gene: TRBJ1-1; v_gene: TRBV7-9; d_gene: TRBD1; abundance: -; CDR3aa: CASSKDRPTEAFF; CDR3nt: TGTGCCAGCAGCAAGGACAGGCCCACTGAAGCTTTCTTT
j_gene: TRBJ2-5; v_gene: TRBV4-2; d_gene: TRBD1; abundance: -; CDR3aa: CASSQSGTGGRETQYF; CDR3nt: TGTGCCAGCAGCCAAAGTGGGACAGGGGGGCGAGAGACCCAGTACTTC
j_gene: TRBJ2-7; v_gene: TRBV28; d_gene: -; abundance: -; CDR3aa: CASSRSYEQYF; CDR3nt: TGTGCCAGCAGTCGGAGCTACGAGCAGTACTTC
j_gene: TRBJ1-2; v_gene: TRBV29-1; d_gene: -; abundance: once; CDR3aa: CSAGGDDYGYTF; CDR3nt: TGCAGCGCTGGGGGGGACGACTATGGCTACACCTTC
j_gene: TRBJ2-7; v_gene: TRBV7-9; d_gene: TRBD1; abundance: once; CDR3aa: CASSLGTGAYEQYF; CDR3nt: TGTGCCAGCAGCTTAGGGACAGGGGCTTACGAGCAGTACTTC
j_gene: TRBJ1-1; v_gene: TRBV18; d_gene: TRBD1; abundance: -; CDR3aa: CASSATTGSTEAFF; CDR3nt: TGTGCCAGCTCAGCAACGACAGGGTCGACTGAAGCTTTCTTT
j_gene: TRBJ2-7; v_gene: TRBV5-4; d_gene: TRBD2; abundance: -; CDR3aa: CASSLPHSGRDPYEQYF; CDR3nt: TGTGCCAGCAGCTTGCCCCATAGCGGGAGGGACCCCTACGAGCAGTACTTC
j_gene: TRBJ2-7; v_gene: TRBV5-1; d_gene: TRBD2; abundance: -; CDR3aa: CASSLGAYSLAGLFPGAYEQYF; CDR3nt: TGCGCCAGCAGCTTGGGGGCTTACTCCCTAGCGGGTCTTTTCCCAGGGGCCTACGAGCAGTACTTC
j_gene: TRBJ2-7; v_gene: TRBV4-1; d_gene: -; abundance: -; CDR3aa: CASSPSEAFYEQYF; CDR3nt: TGCGCCAGCAGCCCCTCCGAGGCTTTCTACGAGCAGTACTTC
j_gene: TRBJ1-5; v_gene: TRBV6-5; d_gene: -; abundance: -; CDR3aa: CASSSRYGSNQPQHF; CDR3nt: TGTGCCAGCAGTTCCCGATATGGGAGTAATCAGCCCCAGCATTTT
j_gene: TRBJ2-2; v_gene: TRBV10-2; d_gene: TRBD2; abundance: once; CDR3aa: CASSSGRLSGELFF; CDR3nt: TGCGCCAGCAGTAGCGGGAGGTTGTCCGGGGAGCTGTTTTTT
j_gene: TRBJ2-7; v_gene: TRBV9; d_gene: -; abundance: -; CDR3aa: CASSVDRRGEQYF; CDR3nt: TGTGCCAGCAGCGTAGATAGGCGCGGCGAGCAGTACTTC
j_gene: TRBJ2-7; v_gene: TRBV7-2; d_gene: TRBD1; abundance: -; CDR3aa: CASSKQGFNEQYF; CDR3nt: TGTGCCAGCAGCAAACAGGGGTTCAACGAGCAGTACTTC
j_gene: TRBJ2-7; v_gene: TRBV5-5; d_gene: TRBD2; abundance: -; CDR3aa: CASSLGPGLAGNEQYF; CDR3nt: TGTGCCAGCAGCTTGGGACCGGGACTAGCGGGAAACGAGCAGTACTTC
j_gene: TRBJ2-5; v_gene: TRBV28; d_gene: -; abundance: once; CDR3aa: CASSPGRAYQETQYF; CDR3nt: TGTGCCAGCAGCCCCGGGCGGGCGTACCAAGAGACCCAGTACTTC
j_gene: TRBJ2-2; v_gene: TRBV6-4; d_gene: -; abundance: -; CDR3aa: CASSVVSGTGELFF; CDR3nt: TGTGCCAGCAGTGTGGTTTCGGGAACCGGGGAGCTGTTTTTT
j_gene: TRBJ2-1; v_gene: TRBV7-9; d_gene: -; abundance: -; CDR3aa: CASSLAEQFF; CDR3nt: TGTGCCAGCAGCTTGGCTGAGCAGTTCTTC
j_gene: TRBJ2-3; v_gene: TRBV7-3; d_gene: TRBD2; abundance: -; CDR3aa: CASSVTSGATDTQYF; CDR3nt: TGTGCCAGCAGCGTAACTAGCGGGGCTACAGATACGCAGTATTTT
j_gene: TRBJ2-1; v_gene: TRBV2; d_gene: -; abundance: -; CDR3aa: CASSERGRTSYNEQFF; CDR3nt: TGTGCCAGCAGTGAAAGAGGGAGGACCTCCTACAATGAGCAGTTCTTC
j_gene: TRBJ1-3; v_gene: TRBV29-1; d_gene: -; abundance: -; CDR3aa: CSVDRGNTIYF; CDR3nt: TGCAGCGTTGACAGGGGAAACACCATATATTTT
j_gene: TRBJ2-7; v_gene: TRBV6-5; d_gene: -; abundance: once; CDR3aa: CASSPGWRSLEQYF; CDR3nt: TGTGCCAGCAGCCCCGGGTGGAGATCGCTCGAGCAGTACTTC
j_gene: TRBJ1-2; v_gene: TRBV30; d_gene: -; abundance: -; CDR3aa: CAWSVIDSGYTF; CDR3nt: TGTGCCTGGAGTGTTATAGATTCTGGCTACACCTTC
j_gene: TRBJ2-1; v_gene: TRBV7-2; d_gene: TRBD2; abundance: once; CDR3aa: CASSIRLAGANEQFF; CDR3nt: TGTGCCAGCAGCATAAGACTAGCGGGGGCCAATGAGCAGTTCTTC
j_gene: TRBJ1-2; v_gene: TRBV28; d_gene: -; abundance: once; CDR3aa: CASSLNRVGGYTF; CDR3nt: TGTGCCAGCAGTTTAAACAGGGTGGGGGGCTACACCTTC
j_gene: TRBJ2-2; v_gene: TRBV5-1; d_gene: -; abundance: -; CDR3aa: CASSYGRATGELFF; CDR3nt: TGCGCCAGCAGCTATGGCAGGGCGACCGGGGAGCTGTTTTTT
j_gene: TRBJ2-7; v_gene: TRBV5-1; d_gene: TRBD1; abundance: few; CDR3aa: CASSLGQGDDEQYF; CDR3nt: TGCGCCAGCAGCTTGGGACAGGGGGACGACGAGCAGTACTTC
j_gene: TRBJ1-4; v_gene: TRBV5-1; d_gene: -; abundance: -; CDR3aa: CASSLDLAAEKLFF; CDR3nt: TGCGCCAGCAGCTTAGATCTCGCCGCGGAAAAACTGTTTTTT
j_gene: TRBJ2-7; v_gene: TRBV6-5; d_gene: -; abundance: -; CDR3aa: CASSSLLAGWGNEQYF; CDR3nt: TGTGCCAGCAGTTCACTCCTCGCGGGATGGGGCAACGAGCAGTACTTC
j_gene: TRBJ1-1; v_gene: TRBV11-2; d_gene: TRBD1; abundance: -; CDR3aa: CASSPYETGKAEAFF; CDR3nt: TGTGCCAGCAGCCCTTACGAGACAGGGAAGGCTGAAGCTTTCTTT
j_gene: TRBJ2-7; v_gene: TRBV4-1; d_gene: TRBD2; abundance: -; CDR3aa: CASSQRTQAGVGYEQYF; CDR3nt: TGCGCCAGCAGCCAACGAACCCAAGCGGGAGTTGGCTACGAGCAGTACTTC
j_gene: TRBJ2-7; v_gene: TRBV4-1; d_gene: TRBD2; abundance: -; CDR3aa: CASSQDELAVAYEQYF; CDR3nt: TGCGCCAGCAGCCAAGATGAGCTAGCGGTAGCCTACGAGCAGTACTTC